The 27 T cell receptor beta chains reported below all come from one sample, sequenced in a study of cytomegalovirus exposure and HLA in healthy donors (dated by TCRdb to about 2017). The library relied on the immunoSEQ multiplex PCR assay. For the multiplex PCR, a mixture combining 60 forward primers for TCR Vbeta segments and 13 reverse primers for TCR Jbeta segments was used. Drawn from immuneACCESS, this table holds only the in-frame rearrangements with V and J called that TCRdb kept. Clones are partly lost; checked studies trace under half to an unresolved V gene and leave the rest unexplained. The sample yields more than 150,000 clones; about 90% were counted once. Around 0.21% of the sample is in the top ten clones. Sequencing input: PBMCs. Source of these receptors: a girl under three years old in good health and CMV-seronegative.

The chain uses TRBV5-6 and TRBJ2-7; TRBD1 aligns across 8 bases. The germline gives CDR1 SGHDT, CDR2 YYEEEE. The CDR3 loop spans 15 amino acids. The V segment lost 1 base and the J segment 4 bases; nucleotides outside the gene matches: 7. The CDR3 DNA reads TGTGCCAGCAGCTTGACAGGGGGGTATCCTTACGAGCAGTACTTC. Amino acids: CASSLTGGYPYEQYF.

The V gene is TRBV27, the J gene TRBJ1-4; TRBD1 matches at 9 bases. The junction had 9 bases not matched to a gene; V was cut back by 4 bases and J by 12 bases. Germline CDR1 MNHEY, CDR2 SMNVEV (reference sequence). The CDR3 covers 14 residues. The CDR3 loop reads CASSSWTGAPQLFF. For the CDR3, the DNA is TGTGCCAGCAGTTCTTGGACAGGGGCCCCACAACTGTTTTTT.

This clone was found once. The chain combines TRBV27 with TRBJ1-2; TRBD1 agrees at 7 bases. V gave up 0 bases and J gave up 5 bases; unmatched junction bases: 6. CDR1 is MNHEY, CDR2 SMNVEV, per germline (reference sequence). The CDR3 extends over 15 amino acids. The CDR3 loop reads CASSLSRQGNYGYTF. CDR3 DNA: TGTGCCAGCAGTTTATCGCGACAGGGAAATTATGGCTACACCTTC.

This rearrangement joins TRBV2 to TRBJ1-2; the D gene is possibly TRBD1 (5 bases). CDR1 and CDR2 from the germline V gene are SNHLY and FYNNEI. V dropped 2 bases and J dropped 2 bases, with 12 bases sitting between them. The CDR3 length is 15 residues. CDR3 sequence: CASSESLRQNYGYTF. The CDR3 nucleotides are TGTGCCAGCAGTGAATCACTTAGACAGAACTATGGCTACACCTTC.

This sequence joins TRBV27 and TRBJ2-7; TRBD2 matches at 10 bases. The CDR3 totals 18 residues. Trimming removed 1 base from V and 4 bases from J; junction bases left unmatched: 13. The germline V gene encodes CDR1 MNHEY and CDR2 SMNVEV (reference sequence). The CDR3 DNA sequence: TGTGCCAGCAGTTTATATCCTCGTACTAGCGGGACGGGGTACGAGCAGTACTTC. The encoded protein is CASSLYPRTSGTGYEQYF.

This clone came up once. The chain has TRBV6-1 and TRBJ2-7; D is perhaps TRBD1 (5 bases). V was cut by 8 bases and J by 0 bases, with 8 bases left in between. The CDR3 runs 12 residues. CDR1 and CDR2 from the germline V gene are MNHNS and SASEGT. CDR3 bases: TGTGCCAGCGTGGACATCTCCTACGAGCAGTACTTC. The encoded protein is CASVDISYEQYF.

The V and J genes are TRBV7-9 and TRBJ2-5; D perhaps matches TRBD1 (6 bases). Trimming shortened V by 7 bases and J by 1 base, and 7 bases separated the two germline ends. The CDR3 is 12 residues long. CDR1 is SEHNR and CDR2 is FQNEAQ in the germline V gene (reference sequence). The CDR3 region is CASKDSQETQYF. In DNA, the CDR3 is TGTGCCAGCAAGGACAGCCAAGAGACCCAGTACTTC.

CDR3 nucleotides: TGTGCCAGCAGTTACGGCAAACAGGGTTGGGGCTACACCTTC. Its protein product is CASSYGKQGWGYTF. This chain joins TRBV6-6 and TRBJ1-2; a weak D match, TRBD1 (6 bases). V shed 2 bases and J shed 8 bases, with 15 bases lying between them. Germline V gene data show CDR1 as MNHNY and CDR2 as SVGAGI (reference sequence). The CDR3 is 14 amino acids.

This chain uses TRBV9 with TRBJ2-1, with 10 bases lining up with TRBD2. Trimming removed 0 bases from V and 2 bases from J; junction bases left unmatched: 11. This CDR3 region has 19 residues. The V gene's germline CDR1 is SGDLS and CDR2 YYNGEE. As DNA, the CDR3 is TGTGCCAGCAGCGTAGACGTCGGACTAGCGGCGCGACCCTACAATGAGCAGTTCTTC. It codes for CASSVDVGLAARPYNEQFF.

The rearrangement joins TRBV2 to TRBJ1-1, with D maybe TRBD1 (5 bases). CDR1 and CDR2 from the germline V gene are SNHLY and FYNNEI. Trimming removed 8 bases at V and 1 base at J, with 11 bases between. The CDR3 length is 13 residues. This CDR3 reads CASWGRENTEAFF. As DNA, the CDR3 is TGTGCCAGCTGGGGCAGGGAGAACACTGAAGCTTTCTTT.

V gene TRBV10-3 combines with J gene TRBJ1-3, with D perhaps TRBD1 (6 bases). The CDR3 covers 13 residues. CDR1 is ENHRY, CDR2 SYGVKD, per germline. V shed 2 bases and J shed 5 bases, with 7 bases lying between them. CDR3 nucleotides: TGTGCCATCAGTGAGGGGGGCAGAAACACCATATATTTT. Translating gives CAISEGGRNTIYF.

This clone came up once. This CDR3 is CASSYSTGGMNTEAFF. In DNA, the CDR3 is TGTGCCAGCAGTTACTCGACAGGGGGCATGAACACTGAAGCTTTCTTT. The chain carries TRBV6-5 and TRBJ1-1; 10 bases are a match to TRBD1. The V gene's germline CDR1 is MNHEY and CDR2 SVGAGI. The CDR3 runs 16 residues. V lost 0 bases, J lost 0 bases, and 1 base stayed unmatched.

The V call is TRBV6-6, the J call TRBJ2-1; 8 nucleotides align to TRBD2. CDR1 is MNHNY and CDR2 is SVGAGI in the germline V gene (reference sequence). The CDR3 runs to 13 residues. Germline trimming cut 8 bases from V and 4 bases from J; bases unmatched to any gene: 4. The CDR3 bases are TGTGCCAGCTCGCGGGAGGCGTACAATGAGCAGTTCTTC. The encoded protein is CASSREAYNEQFF.

V is TRBV11-2 and J is TRBJ2-3, with D perhaps matching TRBD2 (6 bases). Trimming took off 2 bases at V and 5 bases at J, with 8 bases between the two ends. The V gene's germline CDR1 is SGHAT and CDR2 FQNNGV. The CDR3 runs 13 residues. The CDR3 loop is CASSLRGRDTQYF. In DNA form, the CDR3 reads TGTGCCAGCAGCTTACGGGGGAGAGATACGCAGTATTTT.

The chain joins TRBV27 to TRBJ1-1, with D possibly matching TRBD1 (5 bases). The germline V gene has CDR1 MNHEY and CDR2 SMNVEV (reference sequence). This CDR3 region has 13 residues. V dropped 3 bases and J dropped 1 base, with 6 bases sitting between them. CDR3 protein: CASSFTGNTEAFF. CDR3 sequence (DNA): TGTGCCAGCAGTTTTACAGGGAACACTGAAGCTTTCTTT.

This clone occurred once. CDR3 coding DNA: TGTGCCAGAAGCCACAGGGGAGAGGGAGAAAAACTGTTTTTT. Translation: CARSHRGEGEKLFF. The rearrangement links TRBV5-3 to TRBJ1-4, with 7 bases aligning to TRBD1. TRBV5-3 is annotated as an ORF whose role is uncertain. The CDR3 is made up of 14 amino acids. Trimming at V came to 4 bases and at J to 8 bases, leaving 8 bases not matched to a gene.

The chain carries TRBV9 and TRBJ2-1, with 8 positions matching TRBD2. V shed 2 bases, J shed 6 bases, and the junction held 7 bases outside the gene matches. The germline gives CDR1 SGDLS, CDR2 YYNGEE. This CDR3 is built from 15 residues. The CDR3 DNA follows: TGTGCCAGCAGCGTCGGGGGGGTAGGCTTCAATGAGCAGTTCTTC. This translates into CASSVGGVGFNEQFF.

The rearrangement uses TRBV5-4 and TRBJ2-1; 11 nucleotides align to TRBD2. Trimming took 4 bases from V and 2 from J; bases not matched to a gene: 8. Germline CDR1 reads SGHNT; CDR2 reads YYREEE (reference sequence). This CDR3 spans 17 amino acids. The CDR3 DNA reads as TGTGCCAGCAGCCGCAGCATAGCGGGAGGGCCCTACAATGAGCAGTTCTTC. The encoded protein is CASSRSIAGGPYNEQFF.

This chain connects TRBV7-9 to TRBJ1-1; possible D gene TRBD1, 5 bases. Germline assignment: CDR1 SEHNR and CDR2 FQNEAQ (reference sequence). The CDR3 spans 15 residues. Trimming cost V 5 bases and J 5 bases, with 18 bases left between them. The CDR3: CASSPSTFGGTEAFF. The CDR3 DNA sequence: TGTGCCAGCAGCCCTAGTACCTTCGGGGGGACTGAAGCTTTCTTT.

This chain connects TRBV9 to TRBJ2-2; 8 bases match TRBD1. This CDR3 comprises 14 residues. The trim removed 3 bases at V and 10 bases at J, leaving 8 bases unmatched. CDR1 SGDLS and CDR2 YYNGEE come from the germline V gene. This CDR3 is CASSDYPGQEELFF. The CDR3 region has the DNA TGTGCCAGCAGCGACTACCCGGGACAGGAGGAGCTGTTTTTT.

The rearrangement uses TRBV30 and TRBJ1-2; D not resolved. The CDR3 extends over 13 amino acids. V lost 0 bases to trimming and J lost 2 bases, with 7 bases between them. From germline, CDR1 is GTSNPN and CDR2 SVGIG (reference sequence). The chain's CDR3 is CAWSVSENYGYTF. The CDR3, as DNA: TGTGCCTGGAGTGTATCGGAGAACTATGGCTACACCTTC.

The J gene is TRBJ1-1, the V gene TRBV6-1, with a possible D match to TRBD1 (5 bases). The V end was cut by 8 bases, the J end by 0 bases, with 7 bases between. The length of the CDR3 is 12 residues. Per germline, CDR1 MNHNS and CDR2 SASEGT. CDR3 loop: CASGALNTEAFF. CDR3 in DNA: TGTGCCAGCGGGGCCCTGAACACTGAAGCTTTCTTT.

The chain recombines TRBV10-3 with TRBJ2-5, with 14 bases fitting TRBD2. V lost 0 bases, J lost 5 bases, and 5 bases stayed unmatched. In germline, CDR1 is ENHRY, CDR2 SYGVKD. The CDR3 extends over 17 amino acids. The CDR3 sequence: CAISESTSGRATETQYF. CDR3 nucleotide sequence: TGTGCCATCAGTGAGTCGACTAGCGGGAGGGCCACGGAGACCCAGTACTTC.

Only a few counts were recorded for this clone. CDR3 protein: CASSYQGGNKAYGYTF. The CDR3 DNA follows: TGTGCCAGCAGCTATCAGGGAGGTAACAAAGCCTATGGCTACACCTTC. The J gene is TRBJ1-2, the V gene TRBV5-6; maybe TRBD1 (5 bases). Trimming removed 3 bases at V and 4 bases at J, with 19 bases between. The CDR3 covers 16 residues. Germline loops: CDR1 SGHDT, CDR2 YYEEEE.

CDR3 in amino acids: CASSPRGWTADTGELFF. CDR3 DNA: TGCGCCAGCAGCCCTAGGGGTTGGACAGCGGACACCGGGGAGCTGTTTTTT. This chain connects TRBV5-1 to TRBJ2-2, with D possibly matching TRBD1 (6 bases). The CDR3 sequence is 17 residues long. The V end was cut by 4 bases, the J end by 3 bases, with 19 bases between. Germline CDR1 is SGHRS and CDR2 is YFSETQ.

The chain is built from TRBV7-2 and TRBJ1-1, with D possibly TRBD1 on 6 matching bases. V was trimmed by 4 bases and J by 4 bases, leaving 10 bases between them. CDR1 SGHTA and CDR2 FQGNSA come from the germline V gene. The CDR3 has 13 amino acids. In nucleotides, the CDR3 is TGTGCCAGCAGCTCCACAGGGTCCACTGAAGCTTTCTTT. Its protein is CASSSTGSTEAFF.

The rearrangement joins TRBV5-1 to TRBJ2-7; D is perhaps TRBD2 (6 bases). Germline CDR1 SGHRS, CDR2 YFSETQ. CDR3 length equals 16 residues. V shed 0 bases and J shed 3 bases, with 16 bases lying between them. The CDR3 loop reads CASSLAQVVGGYEQYF. CDR3 bases: TGCGCCAGCAGCTTGGCCCAGGTTGTGGGGGGCTACGAGCAGTACTTC.